The next 6 T cell receptor beta chains were all read from a single sample in a study of early T cells in non-severe SARS-CoV-2 infection. MiXCR was run by TCRdb on the 5' RACE reads, yielding one entry per CDR3 protein. The sample yields about 29,000 distinct CDR3 sequences, 4.5% to 6% seen once. Sequencing used whole blood. The source is an adult who was a healthcare worker with PCR-confirmed SARS-CoV-2 infection or an uninfected control (not recorded which).

The table lists this clonotype with many counts. The V and J genes are TRBV24-1 and TRBJ2-6, with no clear D. CDR3 length: 13 amino acids. Trimming took off 11 bases at V and 1 base at J, with 8 bases between the two ends. Per germline, CDR1 KGHDR and CDR2 SFDVKD. The CDR3 here is CAIAQSGANVLTF. CDR3 bases: TGTGCCATCGCACAGTCTGGGGCCAACGTCCTGACTTTC.

This clonotype was picked up many times. The chain carries TRBV7-9 and TRBJ2-1, with no clear D. The CDR3 runs 13 residues. Germline lookup yields CDR1 SEHNR and CDR2 FQNEAQ (reference sequence). V was cut by 1 base and J by 1 base, with 2 bases left in between. This chain's CDR3 is CASSLGSYNEQFF. The CDR3 DNA reads TGTGCCAGCAGCTTAGGGTCCTACAATGAGCAGTTCTTC.

This clonotype was observed many times. The chain employs TRBV12-3 or TRBV12-4 and TRBJ2-6; 7 nucleotides match TRBD2. The ends lost 2 bases at V and 0 bases at J; junction bases unmatched: 7. The CDR3 totals 18 residues. CDR3 in DNA: TGTGCCAGCAGTTTAAGCGGAGCGGGATTCTCTGGGGCCAACGTCCTGACTTTC. This translates into CASSLSGAGFSGANVLTF.

This clonotype has a count of ten or more. V gene TRBV20-1 combines with J gene TRBJ2-1; tentative D call: TRBD2 (6 bases). Germline CDR1 DFQATT, CDR2 SNEGSKA (reference sequence). The CDR3 loop spans 16 amino acids. The V gene lost 3 bases and the J gene lost 8 bases, with 23 bases spanning the gap. CDR3 loop: CSASRPGVGVPDEQFF. As DNA, the CDR3 is TGCAGTGCTAGTCGTCCGGGAGTGGGAGTTCCTGATGAGCAGTTCTTC.

The chain couples TRBV20-1 to TRBJ2-5; TRBD1 matches 7 bases. Unmatched junction bases numbered 3, after V lost 1 base and J lost 1 base. The CDR3 is 14 residues long. CDR1 is DFQATT, CDR2 SNEGSKA, per germline (reference sequence). CDR3 residues: CSARAGTAQETQYF. In DNA, the CDR3 is TGCAGTGCTAGAGCCGGGACAGCCCAAGAGACCCAGTACTTC.

This clonotype was detected a few times. This chain links TRBV7-9 with TRBJ2-1, with 9 bases matching TRBD2. Trimming removed 1 base from V and 4 bases from J; junction bases left unmatched: 8. CDR1 and CDR2 from the germline V gene are SEHNR and FQNEAQ (reference sequence). This CDR3 contains 17 residues. Here the CDR3 reads CASSLVPSGDRYNEQFF. The CDR3 DNA reads as TGTGCCAGCAGCTTAGTTCCTAGCGGGGACCGATACAATGAGCAGTTCTTC.